This T cell receptor beta chain was identified in a study of blood T cell repertoires in COVID-19. Overall study: The United States, Italy and Spain were the sources of the acute and convalescent COVID-19 samples.

The CDR3 loop spans 13 amino acids. V lost 8 bases, J lost 6 bases, and 17 bases lay in between. CDR1 and CDR2 (germline): LGHDT, YNNKEL (reference sequence). Method: immunoSEQ multiplex PCR; TCRdb's copy keeps in-frame clones and lacks some. The repertoire holds fewer than 350,000 clones, with about nine tenths as singletons. Sequencing input: peripheral blood. This clonotype originated in a woman in her twenties or thirties with COVID-19, enrolled during active disease. The rearrangement links TRBV3-1 (or the pseudogene TRBV3-2) to TRBJ2-7; D is uncertain. The CDR3 protein is CASPSHPDREQYF. The DNA of the CDR3 is TGTGCCAGCCCGAGTCACCCCGATCGCGAGCAGTACTTC.